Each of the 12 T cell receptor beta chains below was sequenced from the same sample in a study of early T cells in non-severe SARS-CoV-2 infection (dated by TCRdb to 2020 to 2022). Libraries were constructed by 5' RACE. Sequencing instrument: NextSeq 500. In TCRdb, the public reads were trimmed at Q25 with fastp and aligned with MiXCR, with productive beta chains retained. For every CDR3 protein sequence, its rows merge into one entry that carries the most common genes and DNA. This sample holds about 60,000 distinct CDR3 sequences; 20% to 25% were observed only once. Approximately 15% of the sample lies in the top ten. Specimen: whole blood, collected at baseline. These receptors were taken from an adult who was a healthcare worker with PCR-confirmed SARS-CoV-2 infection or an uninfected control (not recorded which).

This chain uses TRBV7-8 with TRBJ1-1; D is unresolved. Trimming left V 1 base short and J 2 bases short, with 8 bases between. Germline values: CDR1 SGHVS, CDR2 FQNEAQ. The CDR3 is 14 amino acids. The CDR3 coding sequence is TGTGCCAGCAGCTTAGGAGGCCCCAACACTGAAGCTTTCTTT. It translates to CASSLGGPNTEAFF.

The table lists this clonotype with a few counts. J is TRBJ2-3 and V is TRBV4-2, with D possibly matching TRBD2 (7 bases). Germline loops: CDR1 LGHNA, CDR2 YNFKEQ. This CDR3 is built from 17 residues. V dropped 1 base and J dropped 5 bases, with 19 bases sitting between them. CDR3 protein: CASSQVWPGGGGDTQYF. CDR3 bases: TGTGCCAGCAGCCAAGTTTGGCCGGGGGGCGGTGGAGATACGCAGTATTTT.

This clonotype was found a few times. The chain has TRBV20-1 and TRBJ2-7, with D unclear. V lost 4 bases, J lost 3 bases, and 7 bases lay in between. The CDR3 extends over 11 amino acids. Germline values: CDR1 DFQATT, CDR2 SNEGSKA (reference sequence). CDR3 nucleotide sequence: TGCAGTGCTACCGACAACTACGAGCAGTACTTC. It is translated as CSATDNYEQYF.

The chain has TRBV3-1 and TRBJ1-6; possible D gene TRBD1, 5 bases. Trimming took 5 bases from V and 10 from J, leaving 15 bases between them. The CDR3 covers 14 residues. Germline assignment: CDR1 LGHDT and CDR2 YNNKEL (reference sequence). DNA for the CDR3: TGTGCCAGCAGCTCCGGGACTTGGGGATCACCCCTCCACTTT. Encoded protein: CASSSGTWGSPLHF.

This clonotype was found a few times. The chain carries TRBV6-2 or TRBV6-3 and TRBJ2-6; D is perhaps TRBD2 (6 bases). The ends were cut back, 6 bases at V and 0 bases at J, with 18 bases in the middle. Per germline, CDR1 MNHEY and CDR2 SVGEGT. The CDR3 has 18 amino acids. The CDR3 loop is CASRLGGKYASGANVLTF. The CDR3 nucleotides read TGTGCCAGCAGATTGGGGGGAAAGTATGCCTCTGGGGCCAACGTCCTGACTTTC.

CDR3 in amino acids: CASSLDSGGAREQFF. The CDR3 DNA sequence: TGTGCCAGCAGCTTAGACAGCGGGGGGGCGCGGGAGCAGTTCTTC. The chain links TRBV7-2 to TRBJ2-1, with 10 bases matching TRBD2. Germline CDR1 and CDR2: SGHTA and FQGNSA. The CDR3 totals 15 residues. Losses at the gene ends were 1 base for V and 10 bases for J; bases not matched to a gene: 7.

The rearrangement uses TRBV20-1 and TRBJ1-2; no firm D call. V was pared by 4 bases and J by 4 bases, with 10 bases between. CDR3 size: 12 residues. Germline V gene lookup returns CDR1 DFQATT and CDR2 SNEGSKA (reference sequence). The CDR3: CSATGSSYGYTF. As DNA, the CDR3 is TGCAGTGCTACCGGGTCTTCCTATGGCTACACCTTC.

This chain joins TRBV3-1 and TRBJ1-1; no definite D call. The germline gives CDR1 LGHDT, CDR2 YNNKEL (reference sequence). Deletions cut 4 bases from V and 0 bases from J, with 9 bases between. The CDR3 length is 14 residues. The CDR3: CASSRHGVNTEAFF. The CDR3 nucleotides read TGTGCCAGCAGCCGGCACGGGGTGAACACTGAAGCTTTCTTT.

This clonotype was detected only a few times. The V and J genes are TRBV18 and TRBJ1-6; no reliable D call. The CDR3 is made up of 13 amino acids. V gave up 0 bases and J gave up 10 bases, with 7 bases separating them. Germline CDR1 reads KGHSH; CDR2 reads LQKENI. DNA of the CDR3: TGTGCCAGCTCACCACCGGGTCGGTCACCCCTCCACTTT. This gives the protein CASSPPGRSPLHF.

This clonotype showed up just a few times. The CDR3 region is CASSMTSGGADTQYF. The CDR3, as DNA: TGTGCCAGCAGCATGACTAGTGGCGGCGCAGATACGCAGTATTTT. This chain joins TRBV7-3 and TRBJ2-3; maybe TRBD2 (6 bases). The V gene lost 5 bases and the J gene lost 4 bases, with 16 bases spanning the gap. The germline V gene has CDR1 SGHTA and CDR2 FQGTGA. The CDR3 totals 15 residues.

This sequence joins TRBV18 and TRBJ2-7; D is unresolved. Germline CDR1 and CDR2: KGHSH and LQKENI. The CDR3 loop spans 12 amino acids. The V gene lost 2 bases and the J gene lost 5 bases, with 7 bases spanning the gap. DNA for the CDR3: TGTGCCAGCTCACCAAAGGCCCACGAGCAGTACTTC. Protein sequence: CASSPKAHEQYF. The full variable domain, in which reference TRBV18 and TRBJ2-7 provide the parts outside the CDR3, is NAGVMQNPRHLVRRRGQEARLRCSPMKGHSHVYWYRQLPEEGLKFMVYLQKENIIDESGMPKERFSAEFPKEGPSILRIQQVVRGDSAAYFCASSPKAHEQYFGPGTRLTVT.

This chain's CDR3 is CAWSDRTANYGYTF. The CDR3 coding sequence is TGTGCCTGGAGTGATAGGACAGCTAACTATGGCTACACCTTC. This rearrangement joins TRBV30 to TRBJ1-2, with D possibly TRBD1 on 6 matching bases. CDR1 GTSNPN and CDR2 SVGIG come from the germline V gene (reference sequence). Trimming took 1 base from V and 0 from J, leaving 9 bases between them. The CDR3 contains 14 residues.